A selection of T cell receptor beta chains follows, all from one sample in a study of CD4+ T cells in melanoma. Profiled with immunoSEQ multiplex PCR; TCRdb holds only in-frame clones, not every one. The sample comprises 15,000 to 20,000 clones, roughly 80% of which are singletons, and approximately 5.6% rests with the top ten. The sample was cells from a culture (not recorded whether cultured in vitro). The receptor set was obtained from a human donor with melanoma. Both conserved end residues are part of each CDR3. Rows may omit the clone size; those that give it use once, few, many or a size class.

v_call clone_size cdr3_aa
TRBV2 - CASIGQSYNSPLHF
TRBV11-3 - CASSLGTGAYNEQFF
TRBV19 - CASRAAGGSADTQYF
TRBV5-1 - CASRRDSTDTQYF
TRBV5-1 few CASSLGAAVNTGELFF
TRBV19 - CASTDRGRKTQYF
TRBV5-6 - CASSALTSGGVYNEQFF
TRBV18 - CASSPAGRLYEQYF
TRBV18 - CASSPQTNEKLFF
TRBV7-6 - CASSLMSASPLHF
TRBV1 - CTSSQDHWIDNSPLHF
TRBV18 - CASSPGGPYSGNTIYF
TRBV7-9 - CASSLGVNQPQHF
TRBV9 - CASSVQDRVPEGYTF
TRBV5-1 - CASSWDGTYNSPLHF
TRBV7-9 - CASSYMGETQYF
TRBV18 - CASSPRQQGGVMNTEAFF
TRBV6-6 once CASSYSEPSEQYF
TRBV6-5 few CASSNPGQGLVKQYF
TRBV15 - CATSRDRTAFLGYTF
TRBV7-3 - CASSLSAGELFF
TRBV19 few CASSGQVDGYTF
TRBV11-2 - CASSLAGHAEAFF
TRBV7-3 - CASSWDRGGEQYF